Below are 6 T cell receptor beta chains sequenced from a single sample in a study of blood T cell repertoires in COVID-19. This table comes from immunoSEQ multiplex PCR, and its TCRdb copy is limited to in-frame clones, with some not included. The sample yields approximately 440,000 clones, roughly 91% seen once. The sequenced sample consisted of PBMCs or T cells enriched from blood (not recorded which). Source of these receptors: a man between 18 and 35 years old who had recovered from COVID-19.

The sample holds one count of this clone. The rearrangement uses TRBV5-1 and TRBJ1-1; D gene unclear. The CDR3 loop spans 15 amino acids. The germline V gene encodes CDR1 SGHRS and CDR2 YFSETQ. V was cut by 0 bases and J by 2 bases, with 11 bases left in between. CDR3 loop: CASSLARSSNTEAFF. The CDR3 nucleotides are TGCGCCAGCAGCTTGGCGCGGTCATCCAACACTGAAGCTTTCTTT.

The chain recombines TRBV30 with TRBJ2-2; D is unresolved. The CDR3 loop spans 12 amino acids. CDR1 is GTSNPN, CDR2 SVGIG, per germline (reference sequence). Trimming removed 4 bases at V and 1 base at J, with 4 bases between. CDR3 DNA sequence: TGTGCCTGGACCGTGAACACCGGGGAGCTGTTTTTT. Translating it yields CAWTVNTGELFF.

The chain links TRBV9 to TRBJ1-4, with D possibly TRBD1 on 6 matching bases. The CDR3 sequence is 16 residues long. V lost 0 bases to trimming and J lost 3 bases, with 12 bases between them. CDR1 and CDR2 (germline): SGDLS, YYNGEE. The CDR3 loop reads CASSVGGSGANEKLFF. The DNA of the CDR3 is TGTGCCAGCAGCGTAGGGGGGTCAGGGGCTAATGAAAAACTGTTTTTT.

The table lists this clone with a count of one. The CDR3 reads CASSSMRGTADTGELFF. Here the CDR3 DNA reads TGTGCCAGCAGCTCAATGCGTGGGACAGCTGACACCGGGGAGCTGTTTTTT. V and J are TRBV5-4 and TRBJ2-2, with TRBD1 matching over 7 bases. The CDR3 has 17 residues. The V gene end was trimmed by 3 bases and the J gene end by 3 bases; junction bases not matched to a gene: 11. Germline V gene lookup returns CDR1 SGHNT and CDR2 YYREEE (reference sequence).

This chain connects TRBV5-6 to TRBJ2-2, with 9 nucleotides matching TRBD1. Germline lookup yields CDR1 SGHDT and CDR2 YYEEEE. This CDR3 has 18 residues. V was clipped by 3 bases and J by 6 bases; unmatched bases: 15. CDR3 protein: CASSYRRTGDVISGELFF. CDR3 DNA sequence: TGTGCCAGCAGCTACCGGAGGACAGGGGATGTTATTTCCGGGGAGCTGTTTTTT. Full variable domain (outside the CDR3, taken from reference TRBV5-6 and TRBJ2-2): DAGVTQSPTHLIKTRGQQVTLRCSPKSGHDTVSWYQQALGQGPQFIFQYYEEEERQRGNFPDRFSGHQFPNYSSELNVNALLLGDSALYLCASSYRRTGDVISGELFFGEGSRLTVL.

CDR3 sequence: CASRATGGRGTGELFF. CDR3 DNA sequence: TGTGCCAGCAGAGCTACAGGGGGCCGGGGCACCGGGGAGCTGTTTTTT. The chain is built from TRBV2 and TRBJ2-2, with TRBD1 matching 9 bases. The CDR3 has 16 residues. V gave up 6 bases and J gave up 4 bases; unmatched junction bases: 9. Germline V lookup: CDR1 SNHLY, CDR2 FYNNEI.